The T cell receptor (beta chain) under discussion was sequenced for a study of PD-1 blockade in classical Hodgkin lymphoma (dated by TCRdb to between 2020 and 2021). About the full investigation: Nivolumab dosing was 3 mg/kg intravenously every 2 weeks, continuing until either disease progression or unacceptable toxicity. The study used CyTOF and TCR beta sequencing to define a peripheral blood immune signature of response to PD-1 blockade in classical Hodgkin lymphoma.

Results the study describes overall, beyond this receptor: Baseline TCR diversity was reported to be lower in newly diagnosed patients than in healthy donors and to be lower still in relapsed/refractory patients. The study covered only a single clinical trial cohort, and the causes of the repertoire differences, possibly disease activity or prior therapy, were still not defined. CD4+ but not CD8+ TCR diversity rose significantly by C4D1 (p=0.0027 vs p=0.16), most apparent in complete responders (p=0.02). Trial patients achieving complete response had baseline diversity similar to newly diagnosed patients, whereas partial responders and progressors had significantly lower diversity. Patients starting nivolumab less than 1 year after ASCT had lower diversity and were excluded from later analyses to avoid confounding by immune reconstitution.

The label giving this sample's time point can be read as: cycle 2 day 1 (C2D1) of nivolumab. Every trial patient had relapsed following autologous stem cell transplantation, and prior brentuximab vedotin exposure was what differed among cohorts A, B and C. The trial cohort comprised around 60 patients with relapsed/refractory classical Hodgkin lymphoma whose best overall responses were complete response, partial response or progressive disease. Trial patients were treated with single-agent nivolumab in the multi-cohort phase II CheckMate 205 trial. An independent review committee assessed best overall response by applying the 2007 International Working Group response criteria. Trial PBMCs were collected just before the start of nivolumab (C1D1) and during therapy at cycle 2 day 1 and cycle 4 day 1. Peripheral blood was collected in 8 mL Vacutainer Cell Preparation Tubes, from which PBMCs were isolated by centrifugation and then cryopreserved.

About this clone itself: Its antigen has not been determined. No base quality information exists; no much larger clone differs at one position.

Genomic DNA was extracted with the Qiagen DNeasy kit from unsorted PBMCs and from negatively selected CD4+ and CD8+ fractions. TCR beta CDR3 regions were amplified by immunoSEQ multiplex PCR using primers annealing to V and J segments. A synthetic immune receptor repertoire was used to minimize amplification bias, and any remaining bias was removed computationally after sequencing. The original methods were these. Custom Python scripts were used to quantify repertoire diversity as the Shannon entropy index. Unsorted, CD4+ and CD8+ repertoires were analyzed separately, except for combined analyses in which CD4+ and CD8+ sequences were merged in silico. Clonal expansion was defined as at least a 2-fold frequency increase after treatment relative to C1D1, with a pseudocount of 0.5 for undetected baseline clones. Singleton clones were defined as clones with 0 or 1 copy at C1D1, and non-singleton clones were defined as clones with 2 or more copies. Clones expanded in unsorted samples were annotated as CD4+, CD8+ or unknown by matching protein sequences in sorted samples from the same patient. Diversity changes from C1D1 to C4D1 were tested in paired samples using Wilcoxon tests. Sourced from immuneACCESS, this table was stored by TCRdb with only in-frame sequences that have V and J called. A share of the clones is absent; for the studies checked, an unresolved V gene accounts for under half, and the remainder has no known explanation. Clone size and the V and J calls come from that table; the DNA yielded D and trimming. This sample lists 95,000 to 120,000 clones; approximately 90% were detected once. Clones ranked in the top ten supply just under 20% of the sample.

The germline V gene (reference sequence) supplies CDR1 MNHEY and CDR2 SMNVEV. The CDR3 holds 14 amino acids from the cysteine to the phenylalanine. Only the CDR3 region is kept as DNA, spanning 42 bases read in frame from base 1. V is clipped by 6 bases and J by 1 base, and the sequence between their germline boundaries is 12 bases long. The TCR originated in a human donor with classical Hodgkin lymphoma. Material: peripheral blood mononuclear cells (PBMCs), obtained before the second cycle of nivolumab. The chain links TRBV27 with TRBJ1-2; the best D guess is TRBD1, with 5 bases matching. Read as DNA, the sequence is TGTGCCAGCAGACACTCACAGGTTAACTATGGCTACACCTTC. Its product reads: CASRHSQVNYGYTF.